This paragraph reports one T cell receptor (beta chain). The sample is drawn from a study of technical replicates of blood from a few donors. Measured with immunoSEQ multiplex PCR; TCRdb has only the in-frame clones, and not every one. The data show 70,000 to 85,000 clones, around nine tenths seen once. Germline V gives CDR1 SGHKS, CDR2 YYEKEE (reference sequence). V dropped 0 bases and J dropped 4 bases, with 13 bases sitting between them. CDR3 length equals 16 residues. V gene TRBV5-5 combines with J gene TRBJ2-2; D is uncertain. This TCR was sampled from a human donor in good health. Sequenced material: T cells isolated from PBMCs. The CDR3 DNA follows: TGTGCCAGCAGCTTGGAGGCGCGGCGAAGCACCGGGGAGCTGTTTTTT. Amino acid sequence: CASSLEARRSTGELFF. Full variable domain (outside the CDR3, taken from reference TRBV5-5 and TRBJ2-2): DAGVTQSPTHLIKTRGQQVTLRCSPISGHKSVSWYQQVLGQGPQFIFQYYEKEERGRGNFPDRFSARQFPNYSSELNVNALLLGDSALYLCASSLEARRSTGELFFGEGSRLTVL.